The subject of this entry is one TCR beta chain. These data are taken from a study of blood T cell repertoires in COVID-19. Study overall: Acute and convalescent COVID-19 samples came from the United States, Italy and Spain. Sources were T cells, B-cell-depleted T cells, or PBMCs; the material itself was cDNA or gDNA.

Original processing notes: Amplified reference gene primers provided the basis for estimating nucleated cell counts. The data were produced by immunoSEQ multiplex PCR, yet TCRdb's version contains in-frame clones alone and is incomplete. V, J and clone size reflect that table, while D and trimming were determined from the DNA. The sample has some 150,000 clones, approximately 80% seen once. Trimming stripped 0 bases from V and 4 bases from J, with 11 bases between. Germline lookup yields CDR1 SGHNT and CDR2 YYREEE (reference sequence). The CDR3 length is 16 residues. This sequence originates from a man between 60 and 75 years old with acute or convalescent COVID-19. The sequenced material came from peripheral blood. The rearrangement links TRBV5-4 to TRBJ1-6, with D possibly matching TRBD1 (5 bases). CDR3 in DNA: TGTGCCAGCAGCTTGGCGTCCGGACAATATAATTCACCCCTCCACTTT. It yields the protein CASSLASGQYNSPLHF.